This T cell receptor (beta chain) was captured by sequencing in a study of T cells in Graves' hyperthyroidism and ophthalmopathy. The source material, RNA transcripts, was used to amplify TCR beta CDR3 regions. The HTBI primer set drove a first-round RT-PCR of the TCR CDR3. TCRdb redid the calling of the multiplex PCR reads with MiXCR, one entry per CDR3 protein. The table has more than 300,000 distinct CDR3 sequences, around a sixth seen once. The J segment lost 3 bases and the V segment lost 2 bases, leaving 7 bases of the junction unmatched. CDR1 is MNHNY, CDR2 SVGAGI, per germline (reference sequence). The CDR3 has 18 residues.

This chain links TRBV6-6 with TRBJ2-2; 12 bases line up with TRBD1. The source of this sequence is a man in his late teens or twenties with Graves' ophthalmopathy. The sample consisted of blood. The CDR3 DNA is TGTGCCAGCAGTTACCCCGGGACAGGGGGCGGGGACACCGGGGAGCTGTTTTTT. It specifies CASSYPGTGGGDTGELFF.